This T cell receptor beta chain was captured in a study of shared T cell receptors in the human thymus. This clone came up a few times. Here immunoSEQ multiplex PCR was the method, and the copy in TCRdb shows in-frame clones only, minus some. The repertoire consists of more than 300,000 clones, with around 95% occurring once and the leading ten covering around 0.019%. V lost 7 bases and J lost 3, with 15 bases in between. Germline V gives CDR1 LNHDA, CDR2 SQIVND (reference sequence). The CDR3 totals 14 residues. This sequence joins TRBV19 and TRBJ1-1; D is unclear. The clonotype comes from a human donor. Sequences were obtained from thymocytes. This CDR3 reads CASTALVHHTEAFF. CDR3 nucleotide sequence: TGTGCCAGTACCGCCCTGGTGCACCACACTGAAGCTTTCTTT.